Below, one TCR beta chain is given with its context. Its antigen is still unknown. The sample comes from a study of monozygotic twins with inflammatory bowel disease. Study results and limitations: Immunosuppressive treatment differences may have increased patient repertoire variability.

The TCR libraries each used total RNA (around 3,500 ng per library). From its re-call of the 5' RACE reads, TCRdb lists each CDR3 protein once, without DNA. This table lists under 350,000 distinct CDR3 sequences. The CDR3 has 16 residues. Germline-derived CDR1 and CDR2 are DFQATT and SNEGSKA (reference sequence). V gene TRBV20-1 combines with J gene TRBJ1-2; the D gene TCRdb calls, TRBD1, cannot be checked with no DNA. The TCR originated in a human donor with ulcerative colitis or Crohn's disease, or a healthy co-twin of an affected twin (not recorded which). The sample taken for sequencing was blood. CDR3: CSANSDRDRGQDGYTF.